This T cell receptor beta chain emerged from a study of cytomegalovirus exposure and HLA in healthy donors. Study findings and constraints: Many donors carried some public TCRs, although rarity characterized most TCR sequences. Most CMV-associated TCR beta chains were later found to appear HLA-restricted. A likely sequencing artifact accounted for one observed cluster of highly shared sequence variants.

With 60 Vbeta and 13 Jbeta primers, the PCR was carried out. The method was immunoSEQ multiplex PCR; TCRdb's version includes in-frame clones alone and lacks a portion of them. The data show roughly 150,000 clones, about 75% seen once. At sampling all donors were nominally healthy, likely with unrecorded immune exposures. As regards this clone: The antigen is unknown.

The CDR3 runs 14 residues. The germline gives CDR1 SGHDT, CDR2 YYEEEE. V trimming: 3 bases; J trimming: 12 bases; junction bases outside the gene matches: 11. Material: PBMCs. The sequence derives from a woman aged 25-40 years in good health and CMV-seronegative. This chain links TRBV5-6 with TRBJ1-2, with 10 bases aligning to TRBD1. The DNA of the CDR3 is TGTGCCAGCAGCTGGGCCCGGGACAGGGGATTTAACACCTTC. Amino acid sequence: CASSWARDRGFNTF.